This is a list of T cell receptor beta chains from one sample in a study of early T cells in non-severe SARS-CoV-2 infection. From the 5' RACE reads, TCRdb called clonotypes with MiXCR, one entry per CDR3 protein. The table includes roughly 30,000 distinct CDR3 sequences, around 5.9% detected once. Specimen: whole blood. These receptors were taken from an adult who was a healthcare worker with PCR-confirmed SARS-CoV-2 infection or an uninfected control (not recorded which). The CDR3 runs from the conserved cysteine through the conserved F or W. A D gene is named only where the DNA matches it firmly. Only part of the rows carry a size: once, few, many, or a class if the clone is expanded.

V: TRBV7-6
D: -
J: TRBJ1-6
size: many
CDR3: CASSSFRSSYNSPLHF
DNA: TGTGCCAGCAGCTCCTTCAGGAGCTCCTATAATTCACCCCTCCACTTT

V: TRBV10-2
D: -
J: TRBJ1-5
size: -
CDR3: CASSEAYSNQPQHF
DNA: TGCGCCAGCAGTGAGGCTTATAGCAATCAGCCCCAGCATTTT

V: TRBV6-6
D: TRBD2
J: TRBJ2-3
size: -
CDR3: CASSRTSGVASTDTQYF
DNA: TGTGCCAGCAGTAGAACTAGCGGGGTCGCTAGCACAGATACGCAGTATTTT

V: TRBV10-3
D: TRBD1
J: TRBJ2-7
size: -
CDR3: CASYPGQGMYEQYF
DNA: TGTGCCTCCTATCCGGGACAGGGGATGTACGAGCAGTACTTC

V: TRBV19
D: -
J: TRBJ2-1
size: many
CDR3: CASSIVEGTGNEQFF
DNA: TGTGCCAGTAGTATAGTTGAGGGGACGGGCAATGAGCAGTTCTTC

V: TRBV5-1
D: -
J: TRBJ2-7
size: many
CDR3: CASSLDGTTNEQYF
DNA: TGCGCCAGCAGCTTGGACGGGACAACCAACGAGCAGTACTTC

V: TRBV10-2
D: -
J: TRBJ1-1
size: many
CDR3: CASSDNVGTEAFF
DNA: TGCGCCAGCAGTGATAACGTAGGCACTGAAGCTTTCTTT

V: TRBV25-1
D: -
J: TRBJ1-2
size: few
CDR3: CASSARGAFWYGYTF
DNA: TGTGCCAGCAGTGCACGGGGGGCCTTCTGGTATGGCTACACCTTC

V: TRBV7-2
D: -
J: TRBJ1-1
size: many
CDR3: CASSLAKANTEAFF
DNA: TGTGCCAGCAGCTTAGCTAAGGCTAACACTGAAGCTTTCTTT

V: TRBV9
D: TRBD2
J: TRBJ2-3
size: many
CDR3: CASSVSGLAGSSTDTQYF
DNA: TGTGCCAGCAGCGTTAGTGGACTAGCGGGGTCTAGCACAGATACGCAGTATTTT

V: TRBV30
D: TRBD1
J: TRBJ2-7
size: -
CDR3: CAWGSGQGLWEQYF
DNA: TGTGCCTGGGGTTCCGGACAGGGGCTCTGGGAGCAGTACTTC

V: TRBV25-1
D: -
J: TRBJ1-5
size: -
CDR3: CASSGTGEAQPQHF
DNA: TGTGCCAGCAGCGGGACGGGGGAGGCTCAGCCCCAGCATTTT

V: TRBV18
D: TRBD1
J: TRBJ2-5
size: many
CDR3: CASSPSGGMETQYF
DNA: TGTGCCAGCTCACCATCAGGGGGCATGGAGACCCAGTACTTC